The clone carrying this T cell receptor (beta chain) has more than one count but fewer than ten. The sample belongs to a study of blood T cells in healthy people across ages. Germline assignment: CDR1 LGHNA and CDR2 YSLEER. The V gene lost 1 base and the J gene lost 7 bases, with 7 bases spanning the gap. The CDR3 is made up of 13 amino acids. The study isolated at least 6.5 million PBMCs from each sample. The use of a sample-barcoded 5' primer and a J-beta primer mix characterized a second PCR of about 6 to 12 cycles. Every single cDNA molecule received a tag from a template-switch adaptor with 12 random nucleotides. TCRdb called the 5' RACE reads again in MiXCR, with one record for every CDR3 protein. Among around 1,000,000 distinct CDR3 sequences listed, under 30% were seen once. These data were likewise used in another study, on T cells of mothers and their children.

The receptor's source is a girl aged 2 to 10 in good health. Sequenced sample: blood. The chain uses TRBV4-3 and TRBJ2-2; a weak D match, TRBD2 (5 bases). The CDR3 protein is CASSQVRGGELFF. CDR3 nucleotide sequence: TGCGCCAGCAGCCAAGTTCGGGGCGGGGAGCTGTTTTTT.